These T cell receptor beta chains were read from a single sample in a study of a mutant IDH1 vaccine in newly diagnosed glioma. Their antigen targets remain unknown. Sequencing used immunoSEQ multiplex PCR; TCRdb keeps in-frame clones, though not all of them. The repertoire holds some 38,000 clones, with approximately 80% as singletons. The specimen was PBMCs, collected from a glioma patient whose treatment included an IDH1 peptide vaccine. The receptor set was obtained from a man in his forties with glioma. Each CDR3 is given without its conserved first and last residue.

cdr3_length	v_call	j_call	cdr3_aa
13	TRBV10-3	TRBJ2-7	AISGTGQGSYEQY
13	TRBV10-1	TRBJ2-3	ASSEWTSGVDTQY
13	TRBV5-4	TRBJ1-4	ASSMNRGLDEKLF
13	TRBV6-6	TRBJ2-2	ASSYSSGGNGELF
14	TRBV2	TRBJ2-1	ADHLGRGGPYNEQF
14	TRBV5-4	TRBJ2-3	ASSPYSAGGPDTQY
10	TRBV9	TRBJ2-2	ASSVGTGELF
14	TRBV11-2	TRBJ2-5	ASSFVSGGIQETQY
9	TRBV29-1	TRBJ1-1	SPLGRPGAF
11	TRBV30	TRBJ1-2	AWTQGGRAGYT
11	TRBV19	TRBJ1-1	ASSPRGGIEAF
16	TRBV4-2	TRBJ1-4	ASSQLYTMGEANEKLF
13	TRBV6-5	TRBJ1-4	ASSRVQGIGEKLF
9	TRBV2	TRBJ1-6	ASGAGSPLH
13	TRBV18	TRBJ2-1	ASSLGQGGSNEQF
13	TRBV5-1	TRBJ1-3	ASSLGGGSGNTIY
11	TRBV5-1	TRBJ1-6	ASSLGWGSPLH
11	TRBV19	TRBJ1-1	ASSIDGDTEAF
13	TRBV6-5	TRBJ2-7	ASTGRRRGSYEQY
12	TRBV5-1	TRBJ2-7	ASRWAEGPGEQY
12	TRBV14	TRBJ1-1	ASSPTPLGTEAF
16	TRBV5-1	TRBJ1-1	ASSLGYRGQMINTEAF
13	TRBV2	TRBJ2-7	ASSESYADSYEQY
13	TRBV11-2	TRBJ2-7	ASSLDLGQYYEQY